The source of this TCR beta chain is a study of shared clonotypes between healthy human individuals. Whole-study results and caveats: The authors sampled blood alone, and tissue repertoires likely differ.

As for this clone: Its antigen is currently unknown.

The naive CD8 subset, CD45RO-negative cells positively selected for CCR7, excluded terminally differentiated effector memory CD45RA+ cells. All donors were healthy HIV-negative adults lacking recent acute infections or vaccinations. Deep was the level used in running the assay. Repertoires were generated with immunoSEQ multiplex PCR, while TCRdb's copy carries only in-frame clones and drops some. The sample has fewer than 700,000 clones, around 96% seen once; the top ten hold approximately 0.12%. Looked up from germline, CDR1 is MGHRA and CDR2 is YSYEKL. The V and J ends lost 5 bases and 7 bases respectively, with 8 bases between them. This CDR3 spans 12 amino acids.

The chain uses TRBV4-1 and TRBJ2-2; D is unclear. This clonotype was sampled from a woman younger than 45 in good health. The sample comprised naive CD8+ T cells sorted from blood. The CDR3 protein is CASSLGNGELFF. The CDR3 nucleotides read TGCGCCAGCAGCTTAGGAAACGGGGAGCTGTTTTTT.